A selection of T cell receptor beta chains follows, all from one sample in a study of cytomegalovirus exposure and HLA in healthy donors. The assay was immunoSEQ multiplex PCR, and TCRdb's table has in-frame clones only and misses some. Of 130,000 to 150,000 clones detected, 70% to 80% appear once; the ten largest clones hold about 3%. Material: PBMCs. The receptors shown here come from a female donor in good health and CMV-seronegative. Both conserved end residues are part of each CDR3. The order of the fields is V gene, clone size, J gene, D gene, CDR3 protein, CDR3 DNA. A D gene is named only where the DNA matches it firmly. Clone size is shown for a subset of rows, as once, few, many or a class of expanded clone.

>TRBV25-1|NA|TRBJ2-3|TRBD2
CASSEVRGGSTDTQYF
TGTGCCAGCAGTGAAGTTCGGGGGGGTAGCACAGATACGCAGTATTTT
>TRBV11-3|NA|TRBJ1-1|TRBD1
CASSSRGDTEAFF
TGTGCCAGCAGCTCCAGGGGGGACACTGAAGCTTTCTTT
>TRBV18|NA|TRBJ2-7|NA
CASSPGASLSYEQYF
TGTGCCAGCTCACCAGGGGCCAGTCTCTCTTACGAGCAGTACTTC
>TRBV9|NA|TRBJ2-1|NA
CASSVRGGSYNEQFF
TGTGCCAGCAGCGTAAGGGGGGGCTCCTACAATGAGCAGTTCTTC
>TRBV30|NA|TRBJ2-1|NA
CAWSAGMRDNEQFF
TGTGCCTGGAGTGCGGGAATGCGAGACAATGAGCAGTTCTTC
>TRBV6-6|NA|TRBJ2-7|NA
CASSYLGGAYEQYF
TGTGCCAGCAGTTACCTTGGAGGGGCCTACGAGCAGTACTTC
>TRBV7-2|NA|TRBJ1-3|NA
CASSLVGNTIYF
TGTGCCAGCAGCTTAGTAGGAAACACCATATATTTT
>TRBV7-2|NA|TRBJ2-7|TRBD2
CASTKLAGGAYEQYF
TGTGCCAGTACAAAACTAGCGGGGGGGGCTTACGAGCAGTACTTC
>TRBV28|NA|TRBJ2-7|TRBD1
CASSYRPGGSYEQYF
TGTGCCAGCAGTTATCGCCCAGGGGGATCCTACGAGCAGTACTTC
>TRBV9|once|TRBJ1-2|NA
CASSVAPGGDYGYTF
TGTGCCAGCAGCGTAGCTCCAGGAGGCGACTATGGCTACACCTTC
>TRBV28|once|TRBJ1-1|TRBD1
CASSFPGQGMNTEAFF
TGTGCCAGCAGTTTCCCGGGACAGGGGATGAACACTGAAGCTTTCTTT
>TRBV28|NA|TRBJ2-7|NA
CASSFWEHEQYF
TGTGCCAGCAGTTTTTGGGAGCATGAGCAGTACTTC
>TRBV14|NA|TRBJ1-1|NA
CASSRFTEAFF
TGTGCCAGCAGTCGGTTTACTGAAGCTTTCTTT
>TRBV28|NA|TRBJ1-2|NA
CASSLLSEGGYTF
TGTGCCAGCAGTTTATTGTCCGAGGGTGGCTACACCTTC
>TRBV4-2|once|TRBJ1-4|NA
CASSPQKGQPNEKLFF
TGTGCCAGCAGCCCCCAGAAGGGGCAGCCTAATGAAAAACTGTTTTTT
>TRBV30|NA|TRBJ1-2|TRBD1
CAWSWTGINYGYTF
TGTGCCTGGAGCTGGACAGGGATCAACTATGGCTACACCTTC
>TRBV29-1|NA|TRBJ2-7|TRBD1
CSGGDRAYEQYF
TGCAGCGGGGGGGACAGGGCTTACGAGCAGTACTTC
>TRBV29-1|NA|TRBJ1-2|TRBD1
CSVEDRATNYGYTF
TGCAGCGTAGAGGACAGGGCCACTAACTATGGCTACACCTTC
>TRBV7-6|NA|TRBJ2-7|TRBD1
CASSPDRGRRSGEQYF
TGTGCCAGCAGCCCCGACAGGGGGCGTCGATCGGGGGAGCAGTACTTC
>TRBV5-4|NA|TRBJ2-1|NA
CASSRGGARTHEQFF
TGTGCCAGCAGCAGGGGGGGGGCCAGGACCCATGAGCAGTTCTTC
>TRBV4-1|NA|TRBJ2-3|NA
CASSQGLTDTQYF
TGCGCCAGCAGCCAAGGACTCACAGATACGCAGTATTTT
>TRBV5-4|NA|TRBJ2-7|TRBD1
CASTMTGLFDEQYF
TGTGCCAGCACCATGACAGGGCTCTTTGACGAGCAGTACTTC
>TRBV7-8|NA|TRBJ2-4|TRBD1
CASSLRGQSFAKNIQYF
TGTGCCAGCAGCTTAAGGGGACAGTCCTTTGCCAAAAACATTCAGTACTTC
>TRBV6-1|NA|TRBJ2-5|TRBD2
CASQWERGVETQYF
TGTGCCAGTCAGTGGGAACGGGGGGTAGAGACCCAGTACTTC
>TRBV7-9|NA|TRBJ2-1|TRBD2
CASSPKSSGGYNEQFF
TGTGCCAGCAGTCCGAAGTCAAGCGGGGGGTACAATGAGCAGTTCTTC
>TRBV12-5|once|TRBJ1-1|NA
CASGFSGGTPGNTEAFF
TGTGCTAGTGGTTTCTCCGGGGGGACCCCTGGAAACACTGAAGCTTTCTTT
>TRBV7-8|NA|TRBJ2-7|TRBD2
CASSPRLAGRTYEQYF
TGTGCCAGCAGCCCAAGACTAGCGGGGAGGACCTACGAGCAGTACTTC
>TRBV30|NA|TRBJ2-1|TRBD2
CAWSPLAGEAGSYNEQFF
TGTGCCTGGAGTCCCCTAGCGGGGGAAGCAGGGTCCTACAATGAGCAGTTCTTC